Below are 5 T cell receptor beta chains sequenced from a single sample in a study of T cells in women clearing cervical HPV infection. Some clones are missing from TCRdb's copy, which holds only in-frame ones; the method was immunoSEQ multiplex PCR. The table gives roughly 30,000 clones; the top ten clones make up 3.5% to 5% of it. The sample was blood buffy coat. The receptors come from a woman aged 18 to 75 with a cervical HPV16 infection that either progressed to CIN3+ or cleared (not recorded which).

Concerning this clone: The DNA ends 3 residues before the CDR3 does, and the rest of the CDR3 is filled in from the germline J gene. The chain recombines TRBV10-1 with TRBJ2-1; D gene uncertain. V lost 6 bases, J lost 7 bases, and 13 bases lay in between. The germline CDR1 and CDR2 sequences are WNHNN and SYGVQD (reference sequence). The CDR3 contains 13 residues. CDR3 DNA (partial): TGCGCCAGCAGCCGAACATTGAGGAATGAG. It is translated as CASSRTLRNE. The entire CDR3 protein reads CASSRTLRNEQFF.

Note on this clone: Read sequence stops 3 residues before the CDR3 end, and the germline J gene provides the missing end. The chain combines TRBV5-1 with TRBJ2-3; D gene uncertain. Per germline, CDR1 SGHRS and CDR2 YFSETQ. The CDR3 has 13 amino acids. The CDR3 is CASSLLTRETQYF. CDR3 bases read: TGCGCCAGCAGCTTGCTTACTCGCGAGACG.

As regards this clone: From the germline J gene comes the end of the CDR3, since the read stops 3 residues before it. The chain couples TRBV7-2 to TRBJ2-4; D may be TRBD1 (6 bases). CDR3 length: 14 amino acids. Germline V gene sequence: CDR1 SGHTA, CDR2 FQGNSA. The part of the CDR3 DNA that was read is TGTGCCAGCAGCTTAGACCCAGGGGTAGGAGGT. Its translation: CASSLDPGVGG. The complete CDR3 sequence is CASSLDPGVGGQYF.

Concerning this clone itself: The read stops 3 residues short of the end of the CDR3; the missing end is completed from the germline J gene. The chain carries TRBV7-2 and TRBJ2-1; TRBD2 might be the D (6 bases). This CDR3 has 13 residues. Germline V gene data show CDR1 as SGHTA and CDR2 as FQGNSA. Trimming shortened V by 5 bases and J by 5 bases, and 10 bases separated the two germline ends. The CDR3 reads CASSMGLNNEQFF. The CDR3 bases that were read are TGTGCCAGCAGCATGGGACTGAACAATGAG.

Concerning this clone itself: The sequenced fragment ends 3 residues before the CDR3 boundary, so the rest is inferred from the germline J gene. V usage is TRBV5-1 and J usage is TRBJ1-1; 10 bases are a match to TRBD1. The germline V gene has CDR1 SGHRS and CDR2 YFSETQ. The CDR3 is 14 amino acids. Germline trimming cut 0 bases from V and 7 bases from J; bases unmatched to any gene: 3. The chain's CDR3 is CASSLVGTGVEAFF. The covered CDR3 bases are TGCGCCAGCAGCTTGGTCGGGACAGGGGTTGAA.